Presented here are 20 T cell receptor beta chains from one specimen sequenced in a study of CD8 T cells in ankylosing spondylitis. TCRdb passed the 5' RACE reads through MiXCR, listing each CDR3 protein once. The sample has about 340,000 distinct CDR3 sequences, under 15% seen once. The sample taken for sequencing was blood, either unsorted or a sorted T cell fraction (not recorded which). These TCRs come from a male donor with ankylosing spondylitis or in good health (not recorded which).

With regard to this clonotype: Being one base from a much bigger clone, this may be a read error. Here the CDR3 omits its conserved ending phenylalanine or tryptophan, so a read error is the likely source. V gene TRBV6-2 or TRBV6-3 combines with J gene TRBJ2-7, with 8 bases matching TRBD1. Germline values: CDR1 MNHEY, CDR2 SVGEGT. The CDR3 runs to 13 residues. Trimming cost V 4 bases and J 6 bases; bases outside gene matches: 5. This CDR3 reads CASSWKTGVEQYL. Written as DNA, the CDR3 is TGTGCCAGCAGTTGGAAGACAGGGGTCGAGCAGTACCTC.

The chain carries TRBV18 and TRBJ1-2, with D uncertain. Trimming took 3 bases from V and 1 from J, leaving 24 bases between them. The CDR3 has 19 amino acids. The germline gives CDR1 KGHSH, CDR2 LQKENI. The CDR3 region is CASSPFGKGGLKINYGYTF. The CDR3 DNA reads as TGTGCCAGCTCACCTTTTGGAAAGGGCGGCTTGAAGATTAACTATGGCTACACCTTC.

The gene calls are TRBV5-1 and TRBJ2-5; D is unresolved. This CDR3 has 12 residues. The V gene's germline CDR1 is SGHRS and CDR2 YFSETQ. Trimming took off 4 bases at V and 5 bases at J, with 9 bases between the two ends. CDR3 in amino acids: CASSAIGETQYF. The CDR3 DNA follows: TGCGCCAGCAGCGCTATAGGGGAGACCCAGTACTTC.

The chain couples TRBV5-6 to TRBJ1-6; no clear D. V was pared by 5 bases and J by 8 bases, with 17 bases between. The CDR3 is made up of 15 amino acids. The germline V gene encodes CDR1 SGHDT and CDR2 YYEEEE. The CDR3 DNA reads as TGTGCCAGCAGATTGCGATCGGGTACTGATTCACCCCTCCACTTT. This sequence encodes CASRLRSGTDSPLHF.

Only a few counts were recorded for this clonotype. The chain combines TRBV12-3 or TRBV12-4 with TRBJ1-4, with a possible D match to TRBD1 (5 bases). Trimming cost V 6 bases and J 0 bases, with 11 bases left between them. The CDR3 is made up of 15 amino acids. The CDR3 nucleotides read TGTGCCAGCAGCCGACGACAGACAACTAATGAAAAACTGTTTTTT. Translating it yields CASSRRQTTNEKLFF.

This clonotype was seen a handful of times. The CDR3 spells CASSSLLTATDTQYF. In DNA, the CDR3 is TGTGCCAGCAGCTCCCTCCTGACAGCCACAGATACGCAGTATTTT. The V and J genes are TRBV7-9 and TRBJ2-3, with D tentatively TRBD1 (5 bases). Trimming removed 4 bases at V and 2 bases at J, with 13 bases between. This CDR3 is 15 amino acids long. Germline CDR1 SEHNR, CDR2 FQNEAQ (reference sequence). The whole variable domain, remainder taken from reference TRBV7-9 and TRBJ2-3, is DTGVSQNPRHKITKRGQNVTFRCDPISEHNRLYWYRQTLGQGPEFLTYFQNEAQLEKSRLLSDRFSAERPKGSFSTLEIQRTEQGDSAMYLCASSSLLTATDTQYFGPGTRLTVL.

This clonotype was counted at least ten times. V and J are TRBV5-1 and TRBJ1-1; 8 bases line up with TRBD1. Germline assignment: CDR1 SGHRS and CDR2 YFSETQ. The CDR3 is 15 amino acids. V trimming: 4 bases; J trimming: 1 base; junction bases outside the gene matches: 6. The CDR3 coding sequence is TGCGCCAGCAGCAAGATCAGGGGGCAGAACACTGAAGCTTTCTTT. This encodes CASSKIRGQNTEAFF.

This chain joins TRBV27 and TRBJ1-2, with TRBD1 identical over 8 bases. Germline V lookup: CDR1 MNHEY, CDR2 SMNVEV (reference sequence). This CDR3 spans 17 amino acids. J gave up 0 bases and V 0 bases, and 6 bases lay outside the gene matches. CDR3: CASSLSRTGRPNYGYTF. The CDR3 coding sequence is TGTGCCAGCAGTTTATCCCGGACAGGGCGCCCTAACTATGGCTACACCTTC.

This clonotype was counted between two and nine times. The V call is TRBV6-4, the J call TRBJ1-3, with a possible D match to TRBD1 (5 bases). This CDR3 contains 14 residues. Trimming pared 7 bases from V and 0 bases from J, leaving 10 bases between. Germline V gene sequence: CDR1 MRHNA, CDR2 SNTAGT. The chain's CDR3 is CASKEGSSGNTIYF. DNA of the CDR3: TGTGCCAGCAAGGAGGGGAGCTCTGGAAACACCATATATTTT.

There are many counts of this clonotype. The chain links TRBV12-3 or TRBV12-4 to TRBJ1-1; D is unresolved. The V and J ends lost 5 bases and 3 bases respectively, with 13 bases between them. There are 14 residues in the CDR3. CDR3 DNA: TGTGCCAGCAGTCCATCTTTAACCCACACTGAAGCTTTCTTT. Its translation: CASSPSLTHTEAFF.

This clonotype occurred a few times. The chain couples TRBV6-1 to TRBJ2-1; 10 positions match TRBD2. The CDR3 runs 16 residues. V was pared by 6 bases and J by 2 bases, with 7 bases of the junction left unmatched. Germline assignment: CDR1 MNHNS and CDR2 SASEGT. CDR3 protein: CASRPSGSGPYNEQFF. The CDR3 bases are TGTGCCAGCAGGCCTAGCGGGAGCGGTCCCTACAATGAGCAGTTCTTC.

The CDR3 spells CASSEHRDPSPLHF. The CDR3 nucleotides read TGTGCCAGCAGTGAACACCGGGATCCTTCACCCCTCCACTTT. The gene calls are TRBV12-3 or TRBV12-4 and TRBJ1-6; D is unclear. Deletions cut 5 bases from V and 9 bases from J, with 14 bases between. The CDR3 extends over 14 amino acids.

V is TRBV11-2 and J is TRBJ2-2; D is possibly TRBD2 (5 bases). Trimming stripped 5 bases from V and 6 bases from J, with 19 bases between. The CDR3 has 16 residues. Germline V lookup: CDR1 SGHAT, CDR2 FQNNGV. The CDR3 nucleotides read TGTGCCAGCAGCCCTATCGAGGGCAGAATATCCGGGGAGCTGTTTTTT. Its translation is CASSPIEGRISGELFF. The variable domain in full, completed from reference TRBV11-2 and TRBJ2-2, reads EAGVAQSPRYKIIEKRQSVAFWCNPISGHATLYWYQQILGQGPKLLIQFQNNGVVDDSQLPKDRFSAERLKGVDSTLKIQPAKLEDSAVYLCASSPIEGRISGELFFGEGSRLTVL.

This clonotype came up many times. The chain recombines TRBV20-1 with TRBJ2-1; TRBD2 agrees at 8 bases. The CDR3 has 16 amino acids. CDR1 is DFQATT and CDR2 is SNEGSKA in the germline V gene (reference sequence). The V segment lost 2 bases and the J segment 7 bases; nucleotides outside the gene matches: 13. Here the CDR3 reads CSARPPQAGERNEQFF. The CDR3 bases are TGCAGTGCTAGACCTCCTCAAGCGGGAGAGAGGAATGAGCAGTTCTTC.

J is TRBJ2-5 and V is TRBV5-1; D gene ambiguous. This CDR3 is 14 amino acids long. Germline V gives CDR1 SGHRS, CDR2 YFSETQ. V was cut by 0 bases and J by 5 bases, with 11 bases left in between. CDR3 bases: TGCGCCAGCAGCTTGGGAATCGGCATGGAGACCCAGTACTTC. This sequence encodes CASSLGIGMETQYF.

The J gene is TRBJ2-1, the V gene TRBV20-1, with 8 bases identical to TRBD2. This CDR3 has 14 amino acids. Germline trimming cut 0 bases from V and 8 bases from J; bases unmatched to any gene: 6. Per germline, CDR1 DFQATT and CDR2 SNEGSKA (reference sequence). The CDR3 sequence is CSARDAGLGDEQFF. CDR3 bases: TGCAGTGCTAGAGACGCGGGACTAGGGGATGAGCAGTTCTTC.

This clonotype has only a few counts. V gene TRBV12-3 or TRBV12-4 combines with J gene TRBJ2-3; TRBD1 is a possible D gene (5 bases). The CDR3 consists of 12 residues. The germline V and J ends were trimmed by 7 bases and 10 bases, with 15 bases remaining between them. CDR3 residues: CASTQTESAQYF. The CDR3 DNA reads TGTGCCAGCACCCAGACAGAGAGTGCGCAGTATTTT.

Written as DNA, the CDR3 is TGTGCCAGCAGCTGGATCTCCACTGAAGCTTTCTTT. Amino acid sequence: CASSWISTEAFF. The rearrangement links TRBV7-9 to TRBJ1-1, with D unresolved. V was trimmed by 4 bases and J by 4 bases, leaving 7 bases between them. Germline V lookup: CDR1 SEHNR, CDR2 FQNEAQ (reference sequence). The length of the CDR3 is 12 residues.

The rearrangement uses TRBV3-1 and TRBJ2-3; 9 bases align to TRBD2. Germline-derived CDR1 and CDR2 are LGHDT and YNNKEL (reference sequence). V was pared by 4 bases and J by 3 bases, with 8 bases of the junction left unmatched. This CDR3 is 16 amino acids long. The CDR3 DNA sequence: TGTGCCAGCAGCCTAATAGCGGGAGCGGTTACAGATACGCAGTATTTT. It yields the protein CASSLIAGAVTDTQYF.

The CDR3 loop is CATSRDQVTYEQYF. The CDR3 DNA sequence: TGTGCCACCAGCAGAGATCAGGTTACCTACGAGCAGTACTTC. The chain is built from TRBV15 and TRBJ2-7; D is unclear. The CDR3 sequence is 14 residues long. Trimming shortened V by 0 bases and J by 2 bases, and 8 bases separated the two germline ends. Germline CDR1 reads LNHNV; CDR2 reads YYDKDF (reference sequence).